The 3 T cell receptor beta chains listed next were all sequenced from one sample in a study of T cell repertoires in cytomegalovirus infection. A single record per CDR3 protein comes from TCRdb applying MiXCR to the reads. Among approximately 590,000 distinct CDR3 sequences listed, 35% to 50% were seen once. What these receptors recognize is not known. The sample here was cultured PBMCs, taken from culture after CMV antigen stimulation. These receptors came from a human donor in good health (CMV status not recorded). Some clones in this sample may be carry-over from other donors' samples.

This chain connects TRBV7-6 to TRBJ2-7; D perhaps matches TRBD2 (7 bases). This CDR3 is built from 17 residues. Trimming left V 5 bases short and J 3 bases short, with 23 bases between. From germline, CDR1 is SGHVS and CDR2 FNYEAQ. The CDR3: CASSREGLRGANYEQYF. As DNA, the CDR3 is TGTGCCAGCAGCCGAGAAGGACTTCGGGGGGCTAACTACGAGCAGTACTTC.

The chain joins TRBV28 to TRBJ2-1; a possible D gene is TRBD2 (6 bases). Germline CDR1 is MDHEN and CDR2 is SYDVKM. CDR3 length equals 14 residues. The V end was cut by 7 bases, the J end by 6 bases, with 16 bases between. DNA of the CDR3: TGTGCCAGCACCAGCAGGGACTTATTCAATGAGCAGTTCTTC. This sequence encodes CASTSRDLFNEQFF. Full variable domain (outside the CDR3, taken from reference TRBV28 and TRBJ2-1): DVKVTQSSRYLVKRTGEKVFLECVQDMDHENMFWYRQDPGLGLRLIYFSYDVKMKEKGDIPEGYSVSREKKERFSLILESASTNQTSMYLCASTSRDLFNEQFFGPGTRLTVL.

This clonotype appeared a few times. This sequence joins TRBV14 and TRBJ2-1; 12 bases agree with TRBD2. This CDR3 has 15 amino acids. Germline V gives CDR1 SGHDN, CDR2 FVKESK. V was pared by 1 base and J by 12 bases, with 7 bases of the junction left unmatched. The CDR3 sequence: CASSQGPSGRGRQFF. CDR3 sequence (DNA): TGTGCCAGCAGCCAAGGACCTAGCGGGAGGGGTAGGCAGTTCTTC.